This T cell receptor (beta chain) was profiled in a study of cytomegalovirus exposure and HLA in healthy donors. The CDR3 totals 13 residues. Trimming left V 1 base short and J 5 bases short, with 8 bases between. The germline V gene encodes CDR1 SEHNR and CDR2 FQNEAQ (reference sequence). Researchers ran the PCR with 60 Vbeta and 13 Jbeta primers. Assay: immunoSEQ multiplex PCR; the TCRdb copy retains only in-frame clones and omits some. Of hundreds of thousands of clones in the sample, just over 75% are singletons; the top ten hold under 0.8%. The sample consisted of PBMCs. This TCR was sampled from a man aged 18 to 30 in good health and CMV-seronegative. The V call is TRBV7-9, the J call TRBJ1-1; weak D call: TRBD1 (6 bases). DNA of the CDR3: TGTGCCAGCAGCTTAGAGCAGGGGACTGAAGCTTTCTTT. This translates into CASSLEQGTEAFF.